This passage covers 15 T cell receptor beta chains from one sample sequenced in a study of sequential checkpoint blockade in melanoma. Clones were read by immunoSEQ multiplex PCR, and TCRdb kept only the in-frame ones, dropping some. The table has just over 20,000 clones, about 27% seen once. The sample's treatment: randomized to nivolumab then ipilimumab (arm A) or the reverse (arm B). Here the sequenced sample was tumor tissue (inferred from file names), taken from a patient given nivolumab and ipilimumab in sequence. The receptors originated from a human donor with melanoma.

This clone was picked up a small number of times. The CDR3 spells CASSVATYNEQFF. CDR3 bases: TGTGCCAGCAGCGTCGCTACCTACAATGAGCAGTTCTTC. The rearrangement uses TRBV6-4 and TRBJ2-1; D uncertain. The CDR3 has 13 amino acids. The V gene lost 6 bases and the J gene lost 2 bases, with 8 bases spanning the gap. The germline V gene has CDR1 MRHNA and CDR2 SNTAGT.

The chain uses TRBV6-8 and TRBJ2-3, with D perhaps TRBD1 (6 bases). This CDR3 has 14 amino acids. V lost 5 bases and J lost 0, with 9 bases in between. From germline, CDR1 is MNHGY and CDR2 SAAAGT. The chain's CDR3 is CASSGQGSTDTQYF. For the CDR3, the DNA is TGTGCCAGCAGTGGCCAGGGGAGCACAGATACGCAGTATTTT.

The rearrangement uses TRBV6-8 and TRBJ1-5; D is unclear. The CDR3 is 15 residues long. Germline CDR1 reads MNHGY; CDR2 reads SAAAGT. Trimming shortened V by 6 bases and J by 0 bases, and 12 bases separated the two germline ends. CDR3 sequence reads: CASRPSLGSNQPQHF. CDR3 coding DNA: TGTGCCAGCAGACCTTCGCTAGGTAGCAATCAGCCCCAGCATTTT.

V and J are TRBV29-1 and TRBJ1-5; maybe TRBD1 (5 bases). The V and J ends lost 4 bases and 1 base respectively, with 5 bases between them. Germline CDR1 reads SQVTM; CDR2 reads ANQGSEA. CDR3 length: 12 amino acids. CDR3 nucleotide sequence: TGCAGCGTTGGGGGGAGCAATCAGCCCCAGCATTTT. Protein: CSVGGSNQPQHF.

The chain has TRBV18 and TRBJ2-3; D unresolved. From germline, CDR1 is KGHSH and CDR2 LQKENI. V dropped 2 bases and J dropped 1 base, with 16 bases sitting between them. This CDR3 has 17 amino acids. This CDR3 is CASSPKTYHTGTDTQYF. CDR3 nucleotide sequence: TGTGCCAGCTCACCAAAAACCTATCATACGGGCACAGATACGCAGTATTTT.

This clone was picked up a small number of times. CDR3 amino acids: CASSEGVGWDTGELFF. CDR3 DNA: TGTGCCAGCAGTGAAGGGGTGGGCTGGGACACCGGGGAGCTGTTTTTT. V usage is TRBV6-1 and J usage is TRBJ2-2; D gene uncertain. Germline CDR1 reads MNHNS; CDR2 reads SASEGT. This CDR3 has 16 amino acids. With 1 base removed from V and 3 bases from J, the gap between germline ends came to 12 bases.

The J gene is TRBJ1-1, the V gene TRBV18, with a possible D match to TRBD1 (5 bases). CDR1 KGHSH and CDR2 LQKENI come from the germline V gene. This CDR3 has 14 residues. V was shortened by 2 bases and J by 5 bases, with 12 bases between the two germline ends. This chain's CDR3 is CASSPGGFRTEAFF. The CDR3 DNA reads as TGTGCCAGCTCACCAGGGGGTTTTAGGACTGAAGCTTTCTTT.

This clone was detected a few times. This chain links TRBV6-8 with TRBJ1-2; no firm D call. The CDR3 covers 12 residues. Looked up from germline, CDR1 is MNHGY and CDR2 is SAAAGT. V was pared by 6 bases and J by 3 bases, with 8 bases between. CDR3 residues: CASSDEDYGYTF. The CDR3, as DNA: TGTGCCAGCAGCGATGAGGACTATGGCTACACCTTC.

The chain carries TRBV28 and TRBJ1-1, with unresolved D. CDR1 and CDR2 from the germline V gene are MDHEN and SYDVKM. The V end lost 8 bases, the J end lost 3 bases, and 10 bases lay between the germline ends. This CDR3 region has 12 residues. This chain's CDR3 is CASGRGDTEAFF. CDR3 DNA sequence: TGTGCCAGCGGTCGAGGCGACACTGAAGCTTTCTTT. The full variable domain, in which reference TRBV28 and TRBJ1-1 provide the parts outside the CDR3, is DVKVTQSSRYLVKRTGEKVFLECVQDMDHENMFWYRQDPGLGLRLIYFSYDVKMKEKGDIPEGYSVSREKKERFSLILESASTNQTSMYLCASGRGDTEAFFGQGTRLTVV.

The chain links TRBV19 to TRBJ2-5; D unclear. The V end was cut by 5 bases, the J end by 4 bases, with 17 bases between. Per germline, CDR1 LNHDA and CDR2 SQIVND (reference sequence). This CDR3 spans 15 amino acids. The CDR3 DNA is TGTGCCAGTAGTTTTGCTCAGGTGGCTGGAGAGACCCAGTACTTC. Amino acid sequence: CASSFAQVAGETQYF.

This clone came up a few times. The DNA of the CDR3 is TGTGCCAGCAGCTTGAACCCCCTGACCGGGGAGCTGTTTTTT. This sequence encodes CASSLNPLTGELFF. The rearrangement links TRBV11-3 to TRBJ2-2; D unclear. The germline V gene has CDR1 SGHNT and CDR2 YENEEA. Trimming shortened V by 3 bases and J by 5 bases, and 10 bases separated the two germline ends. The CDR3 runs 14 residues.

This clone was counted between two and nine times. The chain combines TRBV12-5 with TRBJ1-2; D is perhaps TRBD1 (5 bases). This CDR3 is built from 13 residues. Germline CDR1 is LGHNT and CDR2 is FRNRAP. CDR3 loop: CASTSWGYRGYTF. In DNA form, the CDR3 reads TGTGCCAGCACCTCGTGGGGGTATCGTGGCTACACCTTC.

This clone came up a few times. The chain uses TRBV28 and TRBJ2-5; weak D call: TRBD1 (6 bases). This CDR3 comprises 14 residues. The V end was cut by 5 bases, the J end by 1 base, with 11 bases between. Germline V gene sequence: CDR1 MDHEN, CDR2 SYDVKM. The DNA for the CDR3 is TGTGCCAGCAGTCCTCCAGGGGCCCAAGAGACCCAGTACTTC. Translating gives CASSPPGAQETQYF.

This clone has a handful of counts. The chain uses TRBV11-3 and TRBJ1-4; 8 nucleotides match TRBD1. The CDR3 loop spans 15 amino acids. With 3 bases clipped from V and 7 bases from J, the junction kept 7 bases outside the gene matches. CDR1 and CDR2 (germline): SGHNT, YENEEA. CDR3 in DNA: TGTGCCAGCAGCTTCCTAACAGGGGGGGCTGAAAAACTGTTTTTT. Translation: CASSFLTGGAEKLFF.

This clone was recorded a few times. The chain uses TRBV19 and TRBJ1-2, with 9 bases identical to TRBD1. Germline values: CDR1 LNHDA, CDR2 SQIVND (reference sequence). V lost 9 bases, J lost 4 bases, and 9 bases stayed unmatched. The CDR3 has 14 residues. CDR3 nucleotides: TGTGCCAGCGGGCTCGGACAGGGGATCTATGGCTACACCTTC. This translates into CASGLGQGIYGYTF.